The 16 T cell receptor beta chains presented below share a single source sample, sequenced in a study of CD8 T cells in Susac syndrome. Reverse transcription used about 0.45 to 1 ug RNA and random hexamers. MiXCR was run by TCRdb on the immunoSEQ multiplex PCR reads, yielding one entry per CDR3 protein. Found here are about 120,000 distinct CDR3 sequences, 94% of them singletons; the top ten hold approximately 0.089%. The specimen sequenced was CD4+ T cells from PBMCs. All receptors come from a human donor in good health.

The genes are TRBV9 and TRBJ2-6; D gene unclear. The germline V gene has CDR1 SGDLS and CDR2 YYNGEE. V lost 4 bases and J lost 0, with 11 bases in between. The CDR3 is 16 residues long. The CDR3, as DNA: TGTGCCAGCAGCCTCATCGGAAACTCTGGGGCCAACGTCCTGACTTTC. As protein: CASSLIGNSGANVLTF. Filled out from reference TRBV9 and TRBJ2-6, the complete variable domain reads DSGVTQTPKHLITATGQRVTLRCSPRSGDLSVYWYQQSLDQGLQFLIQYYNGEERAKGNILERFSAQQFPDLHSELNLSSLELGDSALYFCASSLIGNSGANVLTFGAGSRLTVL.

The V call is TRBV29-1, the J call TRBJ1-1; TRBD1 agrees at 7 bases. The ends lost 1 base at V and 4 bases at J; junction bases unmatched: 9. The CDR3 extends over 15 amino acids. The germline V gene has CDR1 SQVTM and CDR2 ANQGSEA. This CDR3 is CSVEVSGQVGTEAFF. CDR3 sequence (DNA): TGCAGCGTTGAAGTCTCTGGACAGGTCGGCACTGAAGCTTTCTTT.

This clonotype was counted once. V and J are TRBV20-1 and TRBJ2-7; D may be TRBD1 (6 bases). CDR3 size: 12 residues. Germline CDR1 and CDR2: DFQATT and SNEGSKA (reference sequence). V gave up 6 bases and J gave up 0 bases, with 9 bases separating them. The CDR3 sequence is CSAGDTSYEQYF. CDR3 DNA: TGCAGTGCGGGGGACACCTCCTACGAGCAGTACTTC.

This chain uses TRBV3-1 with TRBJ2-1, with D possibly TRBD2 on 6 matching bases. The germline V gene encodes CDR1 LGHDT and CDR2 YNNKEL (reference sequence). V was trimmed by 1 base and J by 6 bases, leaving 10 bases between them. CDR3 length equals 14 residues. The CDR3 coding sequence is TGTGCCAGCAGCCAAGGGACTATCACCAATGAGCAGTTCTTC. Translating it yields CASSQGTITNEQFF.

The rearrangement links TRBV28 to TRBJ1-2; 9 bases agree with TRBD1. Germline V gene sequence: CDR1 MDHEN, CDR2 SYDVKM. The CDR3 sequence is 14 residues long. With V trimmed by 6 bases and J by 7 bases, 9 bases remained unmatched. Here the CDR3 reads CASSDNRGLGGYTF. The DNA for the CDR3 is TGTGCCAGCAGCGATAACAGGGGGCTTGGTGGCTACACCTTC.

This sequence joins TRBV20-1 and TRBJ2-4, with 10 nucleotides matching TRBD2. The V gene's germline CDR1 is DFQATT and CDR2 SNEGSKA (reference sequence). Unmatched junction bases numbered 10, after V lost 6 bases and J lost 8 bases. This CDR3 is 14 amino acids long. As DNA, the CDR3 is TGCAGTGCAAAGTTGCTAGCGGGAGTATACATTCAGTACTTC. It codes for CSAKLLAGVYIQYF.

V and J are TRBV7-2 and TRBJ2-3, with D perhaps assigned TRBD1 or TRBD2 (5 bases each). The germline CDR1 and CDR2 sequences are SGHTA and FQGNSA. The CDR3 loop spans 15 amino acids. Trimming pared 5 bases from V and 2 bases from J, leaving 14 bases between. The CDR3 DNA follows: TGTGCCAGCAGCCCAGACGGGGCTCCCACAGATACGCAGTATTTT. Encoded protein: CASSPDGAPTDTQYF.

The chain has TRBV11-2 and TRBJ2-1; 10 nucleotides agree with TRBD2. CDR3 length: 19 amino acids. The germline CDR1 and CDR2 sequences are SGHAT and FQNNGV. The ends lost 7 bases at V and 6 bases at J; junction bases unmatched: 21. CDR3 amino acids: CASTPTRDLGLAGANEQFF. CDR3 DNA: TGTGCCAGCACCCCAACGAGGGATCTTGGGCTAGCGGGGGCCAATGAGCAGTTCTTC.

The chain has TRBV20-1 and TRBJ2-1, with D unresolved. The CDR3 runs to 12 residues. V gave up 2 bases and J gave up 5 bases, with 7 bases separating them. Looked up from germline, CDR1 is DFQATT and CDR2 is SNEGSKA (reference sequence). The CDR3 region is CSARPTHNEQFF. CDR3 in DNA: TGCAGTGCTAGACCGACTCACAATGAGCAGTTCTTC.

The CDR3 sequence: CASSLKGRTEAFF. CDR3 in DNA: TGTGCCAGCAGTTTAAAGGGGAGGACTGAAGCTTTCTTT. The V and J genes are TRBV12-3 or TRBV12-4 and TRBJ1-1; a possible D gene is TRBD1 (5 bases). With 2 bases removed from V and 5 bases from J, the gap between germline ends came to 9 bases. The CDR3 is 13 residues long.

The rearrangement links TRBV18 to TRBJ2-7; TRBD1 aligns across 9 bases. The CDR3 runs to 14 residues. From germline, CDR1 is KGHSH and CDR2 LQKENI. J gave up 5 bases and V 3 bases, and 5 bases lay outside the gene matches. CDR3 sequence (DNA): TGTGCCAGCTCACCGGGACAGGGAGGGAACGAGCAGTACTTC. Translating it yields CASSPGQGGNEQYF.

This clonotype was seen more than once but under ten times. CDR3 bases: TGTGCCAGTCGTGCCCCTGGGGCCGGAGGGGACGAGCAGTACTTC. Its translation: CASRAPGAGGDEQYF. The rearrangement uses TRBV6-1 and TRBJ2-7, with a possible D match to TRBD2 (6 bases). V was clipped by 9 bases and J by 5 bases, with 23 bases between them. Germline V lookup: CDR1 MNHNS, CDR2 SASEGT. This CDR3 is 15 amino acids long.

The rearrangement uses TRBV2 and TRBJ2-2; 11 positions match TRBD2. This CDR3 is 16 amino acids long. Trimming cost V 5 bases and J 10 bases; bases outside gene matches: 12. Germline V gene data show CDR1 as SNHLY and CDR2 as FYNNEI. The CDR3 protein is CASSFLAGGPGKELFF. The DNA for the CDR3 is TGTGCCAGCAGTTTTCTAGCGGGAGGCCCAGGCAAGGAGCTGTTTTTT.

The CDR3 nucleotides read TGTGCCAGCAGCGAGGGTAGCGGGGCCCCCTACGAGCAGTACTTC. This sequence encodes CASSEGSGAPYEQYF. V usage is TRBV7-2 and J usage is TRBJ2-7; 8 nucleotides agree with TRBD2. Trimming at V came to 5 bases and at J to 2 bases, leaving 8 bases not matched to a gene. Germline V CDR1 and CDR2: SGHTA, FQGNSA. The CDR3 loop spans 15 amino acids.

The chain uses TRBV18 and TRBJ1-1; the match to TRBD1 covers 7 bases. Unmatched junction bases numbered 10, after V lost 6 bases and J lost 0 bases. Germline V CDR1 and CDR2: KGHSH, LQKENI. This CDR3 contains 16 residues. The CDR3 nucleotides are TGTGCCAGCTCCTTAGCTACAGGGGCGGTGAACACTGAAGCTTTCTTT. It is translated as CASSLATGAVNTEAFF.

In this sample, this clonotype turned up a few times. V is TRBV7-2 and J is TRBJ2-1; 8 bases fit TRBD1. J was trimmed by 7 bases and V by 7 bases; bases with no gene match: 9. Germline values: CDR1 SGHTA, CDR2 FQGNSA. CDR3 length: 14 residues. The CDR3 is CASTQGAPTNEQFF. CDR3 DNA: TGTGCCAGCACCCAGGGGGCTCCAACAAATGAGCAGTTCTTC.